The 20 T cell receptor beta chains below were found in one sample sequenced in a study of persistence of HIV-infected CD4 T cells. Lysates of CMV-infected fibroblasts at 10 ug/mL stimulated these cells. Sorted nonresponding memory CD4+ T cells were CD40L-negative, CD69-negative, CD45RO-high. This was the immunoSEQ version 4 assay in survey mode. The assay was immunoSEQ multiplex PCR, and TCRdb's table has in-frame clones only and misses some. Of some 48,000 clones in the sample, around 75% were seen once. These TCRs are of unknown antigen specificity. The input for sequencing was CD4+ T cells sorted from PBMCs after approximately 20-hour stimulation, taken from a patient who received antiretroviral therapy. All receptors come from an adult man with HIV who was CMV-seropositive.

In DNA, the CDR3 is TGTGCCAGCAGTGAACAGGGCTCCCTGGCTTTCTTT. Translated, it gives CASSEQGSLAFF. This sequence joins TRBV2 and TRBJ1-1, with D maybe TRBD1 (5 bases). V lost 2 bases to trimming and J lost 11 bases, with 12 bases between them. The germline gives CDR1 SNHLY, CDR2 FYNNEI. The CDR3 contains 12 residues.

The chain combines TRBV5-8 with TRBJ2-2, with 10 bases identical to TRBD2. The CDR3 totals 16 residues. V lost 4 bases and J lost 5; bases outside the gene matches: 8. The germline gives CDR1 SGHTS, CDR2 YDEGEE. The CDR3 is CASSQLGLAVTGELFF. CDR3 bases: TGTGCCAGCAGCCAACTAGGACTAGCGGTAACCGGGGAGCTGTTTTTT. The whole variable domain, filled in from reference TRBV5-8 and TRBJ2-2, reads EAGVTQSPTHLIKTRGQQATLRCSPISGHTSVYWYQQALGLGLQFLLWYDEGEERNRGNFPPRFSGRQFPNYSSELNVNALELEDSALYLCASSQLGLAVTGELFFGEGSRLTVL.

The chain is built from TRBV20-1 and TRBJ1-2, with 7 bases that match TRBD1. This CDR3 spans 15 amino acids. Unmatched junction bases numbered 13, after V lost 3 bases and J lost 6 bases. Germline CDR1 is DFQATT and CDR2 is SNEGSKA (reference sequence). The CDR3 DNA reads as TGCAGTGCTAGTGAGACAGGGAGCATGGGGAATGGCTACACCTTC. The encoded protein is CSASETGSMGNGYTF.

The chain recombines TRBV18 with TRBJ2-7; the match to TRBD1 covers 10 bases. The CDR3 runs to 15 residues. The V gene's germline CDR1 is KGHSH and CDR2 LQKENI. Trimming took 3 bases from V and 7 from J; bases not matched to a gene: 9. The CDR3 region is CASSPPGQGPGEQYF. The CDR3 DNA reads TGTGCCAGCTCACCTCCGGGACAGGGGCCCGGGGAGCAGTACTTC.

The gene calls are TRBV30 and TRBJ1-1, with no clear D. From germline, CDR1 is GTSNPN and CDR2 SVGIG (reference sequence). The CDR3 sequence is 14 residues long. V lost 1 base and J 1 base, leaving 10 bases between the germline ends. The CDR3 reads CAWSALWGNTEAFF. DNA for the CDR3: TGTGCCTGGAGTGCCCTCTGGGGGAACACTGAAGCTTTCTTT. The full variable domain, in which reference TRBV30 and TRBJ1-1 provide the parts outside the CDR3, is SQTIHQWPATLVQPVGSPLSLECTVEGTSNPNLYWYRQAAGRGLQLLFYSVGIGQISSEVPQNLSASRPQDRQFILSSKKLLLSDSGFYLCAWSALWGNTEAFFGQGTRLTVV.

This clone was seen a single time. The V call is TRBV6-6, the J call TRBJ1-5; D is perhaps TRBD1 (6 bases). The ends were cut back, 4 bases at V and 7 bases at J, with 14 bases in the middle. Germline assignment: CDR1 MNHNY and CDR2 SVGAGI (reference sequence). There are 14 residues in the CDR3. This chain's CDR3 is CASSSTGGGQPQHF. CDR3 nucleotide sequence: TGTGCCAGCAGTTCGACAGGCGGTGGACAGCCCCAGCATTTT.

The chain couples TRBV30 to TRBJ2-7; D is unresolved. V was cut by 0 bases and J by 2 bases, with 11 bases left in between. This CDR3 has 14 residues. The germline gives CDR1 GTSNPN, CDR2 SVGIG (reference sequence). The CDR3 DNA reads TGTGCCTGGAGTGTATATGGCAGAACCTACGAGCAGTACTTC. Protein sequence: CAWSVYGRTYEQYF. Complete variable domain (other parts from reference TRBV30 and TRBJ2-7): SQTIHQWPATLVQPVGSPLSLECTVEGTSNPNLYWYRQAAGRGLQLLFYSVGIGQISSEVPQNLSASRPQDRQFILSSKKLLLSDSGFYLCAWSVYGRTYEQYFGPGTRLTVT.

Only a few counts were recorded for this clone. The V call is TRBV4-1, the J call TRBJ1-2, with D maybe TRBD1 (6 bases). CDR1 and CDR2 from the germline V gene are MGHRA and YSYEKL. Trimming left V 0 bases short and J 7 bases short, with 15 bases between. The length of the CDR3 is 15 residues. CDR3 in DNA: TGCGCCAGCAGCCAAGATGAACAGGGACAAGGTGGCTACACCTTC. It yields the protein CASSQDEQGQGGYTF.

The V call is TRBV14, the J call TRBJ1-6; D is undetermined. The germline CDR1 and CDR2 sequences are SGHDN and FVKESK. With 3 bases removed from V and 4 bases from J, the gap between germline ends came to 4 bases. This CDR3 spans 13 amino acids. CDR3 DNA: TGTGCCAGCAGCCAGACTTATAATTCACCCCTCCACTTT. Its translation is CASSQTYNSPLHF.

The J gene is TRBJ1-1, the V gene TRBV18; D is uncertain. V lost 4 bases and J 3 bases, leaving 18 bases between the germline ends. CDR3 length: 16 amino acids. The germline CDR1 and CDR2 sequences are KGHSH and LQKENI. CDR3 sequence (DNA): TGTGCCAGCTCACGGCGAACCGTGGGATCGGACACTGAAGCTTTCTTT. Its translation is CASSRRTVGSDTEAFF.

The rearrangement links TRBV19 to TRBJ1-5, with unresolved D. The CDR3 consists of 16 residues. Germline V lookup: CDR1 LNHDA, CDR2 SQIVND (reference sequence). V dropped 9 bases and J dropped 0 bases, with 18 bases sitting between them. CDR3 in amino acids: CARSQATLYSNQPQHF. In DNA form, the CDR3 reads TGTGCCAGGTCGCAAGCTACTCTTTATAGCAATCAGCCCCAGCATTTT.

This clone has a handful of counts. The J gene is TRBJ1-4, the V gene TRBV4-2; D uncertain. CDR1 and CDR2 (germline): LGHNA, YNFKEQ. Trimming pared 8 bases from V and 8 bases from J, leaving 21 bases between. The CDR3 sequence is 15 residues long. CDR3 region: CASCCEDSLSEKLFF. As DNA, the CDR3 is TGTGCCAGCTGCTGTGAGGATTCATTAAGCGAAAAACTGTTTTTT.

The V and J genes are TRBV6-1 and TRBJ2-5; D unresolved. V was trimmed by 2 bases and J by 2 bases, leaving 6 bases between them. In germline, CDR1 is MNHNS, CDR2 SASEGT. The CDR3 contains 13 residues. In DNA, the CDR3 is TGTGCCAGCAGTGAAACATTGCAAGAGACCCAGTACTTC. Translated: CASSETLQETQYF.

The rearrangement links TRBV9 to TRBJ2-2, with D maybe TRBD2 (6 bases). The CDR3 runs 20 residues. Per germline, CDR1 SGDLS and CDR2 YYNGEE. The V end was cut by 0 bases, the J end by 4 bases, with 25 bases between. The CDR3 region is CASSVEGDWRGSKLTGELFF. The CDR3 DNA follows: TGTGCCAGCAGCGTAGAAGGGGACTGGAGGGGAAGTAAACTCACCGGGGAGCTGTTTTTT.

This clone was seen more than once but under ten times. The CDR3 sequence is CASSQLGGVTEAFF. The CDR3 nucleotides read TGTGCCAGCAGCCAGTTGGGAGGGGTTACTGAAGCTTTCTTT. The chain has TRBV14 and TRBJ1-1, with D perhaps TRBD1 (5 bases). The CDR3 covers 14 residues. V was clipped by 3 bases and J by 5 bases, with 13 bases between them. The germline V gene encodes CDR1 SGHDN and CDR2 FVKESK.

This clone was seen more than once but under ten times. No DNA is shown, since the ends of the CDR3 on it are uncertain; the CDR3 is the one TCRdb lists. The V gene is TRBV7-2, the J gene TRBJ2-7. The CDR3 extends over 13 residues, inclusive of both ends. Germline lookup yields CDR1 SGHTA and CDR2 FQGNSA. CDR3 residues: CASSRRFGAGAYF.

This sequence joins TRBV10-3 and TRBJ1-2; 9 nucleotides match TRBD1. Looked up from germline, CDR1 is ENHRY and CDR2 is SYGVKD. Trimming cost V 6 bases and J 0 bases; bases outside gene matches: 32. The CDR3 contains 24 residues. CDR3 in DNA: TGTGCCATCAGATCCGGGACAGGGTCCTCCCGTACGTCTGGTCCCGGATTAGCTAACTATGGCTACACCTTC. Translating gives CAIRSGTGSSRTSGPGLANYGYTF.

The CDR3: CASSPWDGDNQPQHF. DNA for the CDR3: TGTGCCAGCAGTCCTTGGGACGGTGACAATCAGCCCCAGCATTTT. The rearrangement joins TRBV27 to TRBJ1-5; D might be TRBD1 (5 bases). Trimming cost V 5 bases and J 3 bases, with 14 bases left between them. In germline, CDR1 is MNHEY, CDR2 SMNVEV (reference sequence). CDR3 length equals 15 residues.

This clone came up once. The V and J genes are TRBV19 and TRBJ1-3; 7 nucleotides agree with TRBD1. This CDR3 is built from 15 residues. Germline trimming cut 7 bases from V and 4 bases from J; bases unmatched to any gene: 10. CDR1 and CDR2 (germline): LNHDA, SQIVND (reference sequence). This CDR3 is CASNADRSSGNTIYF. The DNA for the CDR3 is TGTGCCAGTAATGCGGACAGGTCATCAGGAAACACCATATATTTT.

The chain combines TRBV9 with TRBJ1-3; D is unresolved. Trimming took off 0 bases at V and 6 bases at J, with 13 bases between the two ends. In germline, CDR1 is SGDLS, CDR2 YYNGEE. The CDR3 consists of 15 residues. In DNA, the CDR3 is TGTGCCAGCAGCGTAGGGGGAGGACTGCAAAACACCATATATTTT. Residues: CASSVGGGLQNTIYF.